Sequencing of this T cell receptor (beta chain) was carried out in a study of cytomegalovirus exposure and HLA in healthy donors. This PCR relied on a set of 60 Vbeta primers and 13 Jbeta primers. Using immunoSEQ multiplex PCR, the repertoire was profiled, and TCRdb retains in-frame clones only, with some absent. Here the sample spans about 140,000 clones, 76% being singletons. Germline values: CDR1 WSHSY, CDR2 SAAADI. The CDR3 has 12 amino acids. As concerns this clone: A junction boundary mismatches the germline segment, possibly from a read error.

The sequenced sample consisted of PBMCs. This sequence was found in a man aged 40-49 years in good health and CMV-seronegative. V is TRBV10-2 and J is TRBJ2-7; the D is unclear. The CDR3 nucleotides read TGCGCCAGCAGCGAGTCCGTGTACGAGCAGTACTTC. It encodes CASSESVYEQYF.